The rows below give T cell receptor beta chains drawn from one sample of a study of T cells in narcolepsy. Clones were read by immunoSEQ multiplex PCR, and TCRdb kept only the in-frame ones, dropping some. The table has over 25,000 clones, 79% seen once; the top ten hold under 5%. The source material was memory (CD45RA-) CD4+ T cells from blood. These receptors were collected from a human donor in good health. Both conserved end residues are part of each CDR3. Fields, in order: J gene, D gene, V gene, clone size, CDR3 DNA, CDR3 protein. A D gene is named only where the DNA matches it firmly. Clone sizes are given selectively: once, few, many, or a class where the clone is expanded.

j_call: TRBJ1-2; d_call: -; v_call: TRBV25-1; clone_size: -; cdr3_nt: TGTGCCAGCAGTTTAGGAGGCGGCTACACCTTC; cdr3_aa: CASSLGGGYTF
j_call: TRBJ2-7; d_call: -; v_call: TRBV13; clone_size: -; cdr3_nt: TGTGCCAGCAGCTTAGGGTCCCTGGGCTACGAGCAGTACTTC; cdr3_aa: CASSLGSLGYEQYF
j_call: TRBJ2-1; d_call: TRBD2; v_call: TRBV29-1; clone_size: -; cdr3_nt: TGCAGCGCTAGAACTTGGAAGGCGGGAGTTGAGGGTGAGCAGTTCTTC; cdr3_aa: CSARTWKAGVEGEQFF
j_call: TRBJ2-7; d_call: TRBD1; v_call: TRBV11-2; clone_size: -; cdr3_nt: TGTGCCAGCAGCTTCGGGACAGGGTCCCCCTACGAGCAGTACTTC; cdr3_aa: CASSFGTGSPYEQYF
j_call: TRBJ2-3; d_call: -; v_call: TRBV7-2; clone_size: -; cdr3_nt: TGTGCCAGCAGCTTACTGATACATACGCAGTATTTT; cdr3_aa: CASSLLIHTQYF
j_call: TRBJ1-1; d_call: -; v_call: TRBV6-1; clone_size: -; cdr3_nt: TGTGCCAGCACCGCCCAGGGCGGAGGGAACACTGAAGCTTTCTTT; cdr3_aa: CASTAQGGGNTEAFF
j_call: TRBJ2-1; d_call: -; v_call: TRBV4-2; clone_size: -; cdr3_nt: TGTGCCAGCAGCCAGCAAAGCGGCTACAATGAGCAGTTCTTC; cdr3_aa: CASSQQSGYNEQFF
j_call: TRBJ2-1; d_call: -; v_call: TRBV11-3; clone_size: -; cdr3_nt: TGTGCCAGCAGCCCGCCGGGAATATACAATGAGCAGTTCTTC; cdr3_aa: CASSPPGIYNEQFF
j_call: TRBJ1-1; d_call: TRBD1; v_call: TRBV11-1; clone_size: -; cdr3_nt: TGTGCCAGCAGCATCGACAGGGACACTGAAGCTTTCTTT; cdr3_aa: CASSIDRDTEAFF
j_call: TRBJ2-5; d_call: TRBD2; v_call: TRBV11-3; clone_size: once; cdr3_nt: TGTGCCAGCAGCTCAGCGGGAGGGCCTCAGGAGCAGTACTTC; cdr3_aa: CASSSAGGPQEQYF
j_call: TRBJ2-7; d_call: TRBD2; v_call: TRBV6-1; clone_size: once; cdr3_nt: TGTGCCAGCAGCCCTGGGGGGGAGGTTTACGAGCAGTACTTC; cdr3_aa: CASSPGGEVYEQYF
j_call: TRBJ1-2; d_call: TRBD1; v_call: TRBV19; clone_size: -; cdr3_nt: TGTGCCAGTCGCCGGGACAGGGGGTCCCAGGTCCTTGGCTACACCTTC; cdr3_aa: CASRRDRGSQVLGYTF
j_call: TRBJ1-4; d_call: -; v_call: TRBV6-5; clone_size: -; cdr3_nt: TGTGCCAGCAGAGGGGACAAGAGCGGCGAAAAACTGTTTTTT; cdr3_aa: CASRGDKSGEKLFF
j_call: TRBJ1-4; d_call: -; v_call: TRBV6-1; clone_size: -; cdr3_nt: TGTGCCAGCAGTGCCCTCCGGCGGACAGCCGCTAATGAAAAACTGTTTTTT; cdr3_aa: CASSALRRTAANEKLFF
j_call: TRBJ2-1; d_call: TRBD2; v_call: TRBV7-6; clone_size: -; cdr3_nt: TGTGCCAGCAGACTAGCGGGAGGGCCTAACAATGAGCAGTTCTTC; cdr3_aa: CASRLAGGPNNEQFF
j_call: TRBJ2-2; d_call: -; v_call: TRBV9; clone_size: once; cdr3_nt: TGTGCCAGCAGCGTAGTCGCTAGCGCCACCGGGGAGCTGTTTTTT; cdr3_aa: CASSVVASATGELFF
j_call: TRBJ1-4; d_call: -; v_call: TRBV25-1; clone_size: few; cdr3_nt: TGTGCCAGCAGTACCTACCAGTGGGGTACTGAAAAACTGTTTTTT; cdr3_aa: CASSTYQWGTEKLFF
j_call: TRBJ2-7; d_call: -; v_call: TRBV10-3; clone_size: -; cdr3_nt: TGTGCCAGCAGGGTTTTGTCGACGGGATCCTACGAGCAGTACTTC; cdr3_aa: CASRVLSTGSYEQYF
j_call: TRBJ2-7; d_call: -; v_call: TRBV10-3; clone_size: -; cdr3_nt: TGTGCCATCAGGGATGGGCATTCTTTCTACGAGCAGTACTTC; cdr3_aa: CAIRDGHSFYEQYF
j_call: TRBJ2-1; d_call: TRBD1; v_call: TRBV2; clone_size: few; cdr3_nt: TGTGCCAGCACCATGACGACAGGGCTTGAGCAGTTCTTC; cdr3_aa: CASTMTTGLEQFF
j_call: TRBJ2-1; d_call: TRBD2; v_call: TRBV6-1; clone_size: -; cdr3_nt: TGTGCCAGCAGGGGCGGGACTAGCGGGAGCGATGAGCAGTTCTTC; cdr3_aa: CASRGGTSGSDEQFF
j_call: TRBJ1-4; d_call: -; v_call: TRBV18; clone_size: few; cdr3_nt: TGTGCCAGCTCACCGCGGGGGGGAACTAATGAAAAACTGTTTTTT; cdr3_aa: CASSPRGGTNEKLFF
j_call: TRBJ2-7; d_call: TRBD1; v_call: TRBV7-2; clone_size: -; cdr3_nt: TGTGCCAGCAGCTTCGACAGGGGCGACTACGAGCAGTACTTC; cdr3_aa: CASSFDRGDYEQYF
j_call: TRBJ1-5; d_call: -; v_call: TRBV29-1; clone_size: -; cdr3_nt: TGCAGCGTCTCGTGGGGGTCAGATAGCAATCAGCCCCAGCATTTT; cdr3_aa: CSVSWGSDSNQPQHF
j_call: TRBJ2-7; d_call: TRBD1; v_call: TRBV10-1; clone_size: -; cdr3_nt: TGCGCCAGCAGTGATCAGGCAGGGGGAATTGCCGAGCAGTACTTC; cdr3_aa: CASSDQAGGIAEQYF
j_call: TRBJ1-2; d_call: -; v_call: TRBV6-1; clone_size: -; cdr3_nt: TGTGCCAGCAGTGAGGAGGGGCCACGATATGGCTACACCTTC; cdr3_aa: CASSEEGPRYGYTF
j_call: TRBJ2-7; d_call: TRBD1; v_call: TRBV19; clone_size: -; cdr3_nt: TGTGCCAGTAGTATGGGGACAGGATACTACGAGCAGTACTTC; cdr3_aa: CASSMGTGYYEQYF
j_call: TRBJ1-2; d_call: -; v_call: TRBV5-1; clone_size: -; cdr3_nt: TGCGCCAGCAGCCCCGCTGGGGAAACGGGGGGCTACACCTTC; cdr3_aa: CASSPAGETGGYTF
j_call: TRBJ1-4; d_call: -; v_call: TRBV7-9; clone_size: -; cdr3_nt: TGTGCCAGCAGCTCCATAAGTTGGAGATCTAATGAAAAACTGTTTTTT; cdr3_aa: CASSSISWRSNEKLFF
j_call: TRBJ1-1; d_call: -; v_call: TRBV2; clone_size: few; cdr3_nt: TGTGCCAGCAGTGAAGGTGGACTGAATATTGAAGCTTTCTTT; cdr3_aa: CASSEGGLNIEAFF
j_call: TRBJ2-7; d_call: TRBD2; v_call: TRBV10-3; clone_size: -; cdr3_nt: TGTGCCATCACCGCGGGACTAGCGGGATTGGGCTACGAGCAGTACTTC; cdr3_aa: CAITAGLAGLGYEQYF
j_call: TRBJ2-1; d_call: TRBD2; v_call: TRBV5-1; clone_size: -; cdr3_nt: TGCGCCAGCAGGTCGGCTAGCGGGATCAATGAGCAGTTCTTC; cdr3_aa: CASRSASGINEQFF
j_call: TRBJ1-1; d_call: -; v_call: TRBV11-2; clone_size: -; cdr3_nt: TGTGCCAGCAGCCAAGAGCCGGTCTGGGTAAAAGGCACTGAAGCTTTCTTT; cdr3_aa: CASSQEPVWVKGTEAFF
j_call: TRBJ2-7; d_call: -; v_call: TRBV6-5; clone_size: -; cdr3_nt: TGTGCCAGCAGTAGGCACGAGCAGTACTTC; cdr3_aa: CASSRHEQYF
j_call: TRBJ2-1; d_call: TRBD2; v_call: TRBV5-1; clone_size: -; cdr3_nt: TGCGCCAGCAGCTTGCCCGGACTAGCGGCTCTTTGGCAGTTCTTC; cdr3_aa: CASSLPGLAALWQFF
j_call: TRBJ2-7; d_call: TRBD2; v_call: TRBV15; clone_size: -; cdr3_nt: TGTGCCACCAGCAGAGAGGGGGGGAGCTACGAGCAGTACTTC; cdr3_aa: CATSREGGSYEQYF
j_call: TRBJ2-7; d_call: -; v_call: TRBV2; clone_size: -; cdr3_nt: TGTGCCAGCGGAAGGTCCCACTCCTACGAGCAGTACTTC; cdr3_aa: CASGRSHSYEQYF
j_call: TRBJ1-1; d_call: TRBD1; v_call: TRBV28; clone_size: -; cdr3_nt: TGTGCCAGCAGTCCGGACAGGGCTTCTCTGGGTTCCGAAGCTTTCTTT; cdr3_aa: CASSPDRASLGSEAFF
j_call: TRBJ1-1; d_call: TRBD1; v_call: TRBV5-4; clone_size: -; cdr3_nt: TGTGCCAGCAGCTGGGACAGAAACACTGAAGCTTTCTTT; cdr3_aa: CASSWDRNTEAFF
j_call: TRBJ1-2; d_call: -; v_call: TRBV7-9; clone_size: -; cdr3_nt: TGTGCCAGCAGCTTAAACTCGGTTAACTATGGCTACACCTTC; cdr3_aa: CASSLNSVNYGYTF
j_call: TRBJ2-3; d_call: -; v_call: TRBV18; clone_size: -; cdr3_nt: TGTGCCAGCTCACCCCAGGGCGCAGGGGTCACAGATACGCAGTATTTT; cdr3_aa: CASSPQGAGVTDTQYF
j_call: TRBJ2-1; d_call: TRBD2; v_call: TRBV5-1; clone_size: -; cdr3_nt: TGCGCCAGCCTAGCGGGAGGGAAGGATGAGCAGTTCTTC; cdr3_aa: CASLAGGKDEQFF
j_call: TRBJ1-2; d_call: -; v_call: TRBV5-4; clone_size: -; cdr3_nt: TGTGCCAGCAGTCAGGGACCTAACTATGGCTACACCTTC; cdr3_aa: CASSQGPNYGYTF
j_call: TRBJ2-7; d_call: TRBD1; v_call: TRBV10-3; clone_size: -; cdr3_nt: TGTGCCATCAGCCACCACCGGGACAGGGGCTCCTACGAGCAGTACTTC; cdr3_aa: CAISHHRDRGSYEQYF
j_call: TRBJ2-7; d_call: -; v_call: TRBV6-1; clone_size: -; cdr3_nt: TGTGCCAGCAGTGAGAACTACGAGCAGTACTTC; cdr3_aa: CASSENYEQYF
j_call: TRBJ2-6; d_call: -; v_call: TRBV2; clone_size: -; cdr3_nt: TGTGCCAGCCTAATAACTTTCGCGTTCTCGGCCAACGTCCTGACTTTC; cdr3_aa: CASLITFAFSANVLTF
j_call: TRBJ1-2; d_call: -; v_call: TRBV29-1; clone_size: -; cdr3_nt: TGCAGCGTTGATCAGTTGGGCGGGACTGGCTACACCTTC; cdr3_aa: CSVDQLGGTGYTF
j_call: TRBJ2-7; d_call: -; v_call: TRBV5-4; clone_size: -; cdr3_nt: TGTGCCAGCAGCTCACAGGGCTCCTACGAGCAGTACTTC; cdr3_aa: CASSSQGSYEQYF
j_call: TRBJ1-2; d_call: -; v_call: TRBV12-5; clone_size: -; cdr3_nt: TGTGCTAGTGGTCCCAGCGGTCGGTTCTATGGCTACACCTTC; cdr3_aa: CASGPSGRFYGYTF
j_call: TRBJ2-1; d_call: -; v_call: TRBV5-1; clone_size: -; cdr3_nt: TGCGCCAGCAGCCAGATCAGGAGCTCCTACAATGAGCAGTTCTTC; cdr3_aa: CASSQIRSSYNEQFF
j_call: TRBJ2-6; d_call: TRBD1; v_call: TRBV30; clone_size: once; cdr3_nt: TGTGCCTGGACACGGACAGGGGCCCTCTCTGGGGCCAACGTCCTGACTTTC; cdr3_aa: CAWTRTGALSGANVLTF
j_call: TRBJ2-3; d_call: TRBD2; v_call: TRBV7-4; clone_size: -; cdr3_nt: TGTGCCAGCAGCGACCCTAGCGGGACCTGCACAGATACGCAGTATTTT; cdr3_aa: CASSDPSGTCTDTQYF
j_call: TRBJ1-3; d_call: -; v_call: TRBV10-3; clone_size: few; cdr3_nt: TGTGCCATCAGTGACGGTAGCTCTGGAAACACCATATATTTT; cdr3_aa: CAISDGSSGNTIYF
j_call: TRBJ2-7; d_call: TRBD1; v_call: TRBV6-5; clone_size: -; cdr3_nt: TGTGCCATCGGGGACAGGGGTTTCTACGAGCAGTACTTC; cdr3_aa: CAIGDRGFYEQYF
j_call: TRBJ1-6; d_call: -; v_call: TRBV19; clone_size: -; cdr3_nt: TGTGCCAGTAGTATAACGGCACAGGAATATAATTCACCCCTCCACTTT; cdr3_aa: CASSITAQEYNSPLHF
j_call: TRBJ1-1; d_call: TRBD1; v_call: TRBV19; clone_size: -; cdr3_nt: TGTGCCAGTAGTACCGACCCGGGACAGTATTACACTGAAGCTTTCTTT; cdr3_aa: CASSTDPGQYYTEAFF
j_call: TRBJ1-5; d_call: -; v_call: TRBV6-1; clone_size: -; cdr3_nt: TGTGCCAGCAGTGAGACCACAGGGCTTCAGCCCCAGCATTTT; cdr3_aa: CASSETTGLQPQHF
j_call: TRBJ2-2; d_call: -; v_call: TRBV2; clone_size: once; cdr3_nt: TGTGCCAGCGGCGTCCGGGGCACCGGGGAGCTGTTTTTT; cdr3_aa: CASGVRGTGELFF
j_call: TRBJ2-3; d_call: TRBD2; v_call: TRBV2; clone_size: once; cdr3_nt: TGTGCCAGCTTGACTAGCGGGCGGACAGATACGCAGTATTTT; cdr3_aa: CASLTSGRTDTQYF
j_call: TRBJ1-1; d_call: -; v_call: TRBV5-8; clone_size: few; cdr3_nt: TGTGCCAGCATTAGGGGGAGTTCCACTGAAGCTTTCTTT; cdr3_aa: CASIRGSSTEAFF